This passage covers 16 T cell receptor beta chains from one sample sequenced in a study of T cells in localized non-small cell lung cancer. Data came from immunoSEQ multiplex PCR; TCRdb stores just in-frame clones and leaves some out. Altogether approximately 10,000 clones are present, around 92% being singletons, with the ten largest covering under 2.5%. The specimen comprised peripheral blood, sampled before any cancer treatment. Every receptor here comes from a female donor over 55 with stage II squamous cell lung carcinoma.

This clone showed up just a few times. V gene TRBV5-4 combines with J gene TRBJ2-5, with no clear D. The CDR3 consists of 14 residues. V dropped 0 bases and J dropped 5 bases, with 11 bases sitting between them. Per the germline V gene, CDR1 is SGHNT and CDR2 is YYREEE (reference sequence). CDR3 loop: CASSLELLSETQYF. For the CDR3, the DNA is TGTGCCAGCAGCTTGGAGCTCCTAAGCGAGACCCAGTACTTC.

The CDR3 sequence: CASRIGRQGRVEPQHF. The DNA of the CDR3 is TGTGCCAGTAGAATCGGAAGACAGGGACGTGTCGAGCCCCAGCATTTT. V gene TRBV19 combines with J gene TRBJ1-5; 7 bases fit TRBD1. This CDR3 contains 16 residues. Germline V CDR1 and CDR2: LNHDA, SQIVND (reference sequence). The ends lost 6 bases at V and 8 bases at J; junction bases unmatched: 16.

This chain links TRBV15 with TRBJ2-3; the match to TRBD2 covers 10 bases. The CDR3 spans 18 residues. V trimming: 0 bases; J trimming: 5 bases; junction bases outside the gene matches: 11. Germline V gene data show CDR1 as LNHNV and CDR2 as YYDKDF (reference sequence). CDR3 nucleotides: TGTGCCACCAGCAGAGATTCGCCTAGCGGGAGAAAAGGAGATACGCAGTATTTT. Its protein product is CATSRDSPSGRKGDTQYF.

This clone was seen a single time. The chain employs TRBV7-2 and TRBJ2-4; 7 positions agree with TRBD2. The CDR3 consists of 15 residues. Germline CDR1 is SGHTA and CDR2 is FQGNSA. After removal of 4 bases from V and 8 bases from J, the junction contained 11 bases not matched to a gene. Here the CDR3 DNA reads TGTGCCAGCAGCTCCCGACCGGGGGGAGGGGACATTCAGTACTTC. Encoded protein: CASSSRPGGGDIQYF.

The rearrangement links TRBV5-5 to TRBJ2-7; D unclear. Per germline, CDR1 SGHKS and CDR2 YYEKEE (reference sequence). There are 13 residues in the CDR3. The V and J ends lost 2 bases and 7 bases respectively, with 13 bases between them. The CDR3 protein is CASSLGPVGEQYV. The CDR3 nucleotides are TGTGCCAGCAGCTTAGGACCTGTTGGGGAGCAGTACGTC.

The chain uses TRBV5-6 and TRBJ1-5; D might be TRBD1 (5 bases). V shed 2 bases and J shed 9 bases, with 24 bases lying between them. This CDR3 has 17 residues. CDR1 and CDR2 (germline): SGHDT, YYEEEE. The CDR3 spells CASSFWSGTDDRGPQHF. CDR3 in DNA: TGTGCCAGCAGCTTTTGGTCCGGGACGGACGACCGTGGGCCCCAGCATTTT.

CDR3 protein: CATSSRQGLDEQFF. DNA for the CDR3: TGTGCCACCAGCTCGAGACAGGGTCTCGATGAGCAGTTCTTC. The chain uses TRBV15 and TRBJ2-1; 7 bases fit TRBD1. Germline lookup yields CDR1 LNHNV and CDR2 YYDKDF (reference sequence). The CDR3 is made up of 14 amino acids. The V gene end was trimmed by 5 bases and the J gene end by 8 bases; junction bases not matched to a gene: 9.

The chain couples TRBV5-4 to TRBJ2-1; 12 positions match TRBD2. V lost 4 bases to trimming and J lost 6 bases; unmatched junction nucleotides: 8. Germline CDR1 reads SGHNT; CDR2 reads YYREEE (reference sequence). This CDR3 spans 16 amino acids. The CDR3, as DNA: TGTGCCAGCAGCCACCCCCCTAGCGGGAGGGCCAATGAGCAGTTCTTC. It encodes CASSHPPSGRANEQFF.

The chain links TRBV6-5 to TRBJ2-2; 7 bases are a match to TRBD2. The germline V gene has CDR1 MNHEY and CDR2 SVGAGI. CDR3 length: 15 amino acids. V lost 10 bases, J lost 4 bases, and 12 bases stayed unmatched. The CDR3 coding sequence is TGTGCCACCACCCGGGGCGGGAGCCCCACCGGGGAGCTGTTTTTT. As protein: CATTRGGSPTGELFF.

The CDR3 reads CASSPTGGTEAFF. For the CDR3, the DNA is TGTGCCAGCAGTCCGACAGGGGGCACTGAAGCTTTCTTT. The chain employs TRBV6-1 and TRBJ1-1; 9 nucleotides line up with TRBD1. J gave up 4 bases and V 5 bases, and 2 bases lay outside the gene matches. This CDR3 region has 13 residues. The germline V gene encodes CDR1 MNHNS and CDR2 SASEGT.

V gene TRBV5-5 combines with J gene TRBJ1-2, with D possibly matching TRBD1 (6 bases). The germline V gene encodes CDR1 SGHKS and CDR2 YYEKEE (reference sequence). V shed 2 bases and J shed 8 bases, with 13 bases lying between them. The CDR3 extends over 13 amino acids. The CDR3 bases are TGTGCCAGCAGCTTAGACAGGTCGGGGGGCTACACCTTC. This codes for CASSLDRSGGYTF.

The chain joins TRBV6-1 to TRBJ1-1, with unresolved D. Germline V lookup: CDR1 MNHNS, CDR2 SASEGT. The CDR3 spans 13 residues. Between the trimmed V and J ends, which lost 10 bases and 0 bases, there was a span of 12 bases. DNA for the CDR3: TGTGCCACCGAGAGGGTGATGAACACTGAAGCTTTCTTT. As protein: CATERVMNTEAFF.

The chain joins TRBV7-9 to TRBJ2-3; TRBD2 might be the D (6 bases). The CDR3 is made up of 17 amino acids. Germline V gives CDR1 SEHNR, CDR2 FQNEAQ (reference sequence). The V end was cut by 1 base, the J end by 3 bases, with 17 bases between. The CDR3 DNA sequence: TGTGCCAGCAGCTTAGTATCTAGTCTGGGACTTACAGATACGCAGTATTTT. This sequence encodes CASSLVSSLGLTDTQYF.

This sequence joins TRBV5-1 and TRBJ1-1; D remains ambiguous. The germline gives CDR1 SGHRS, CDR2 YFSETQ. Trimming stripped 2 bases from V and 3 bases from J, with 8 bases between. This CDR3 region has 13 residues. CDR3 DNA sequence: TGCGCCAGCAGCTTTTGGGGAGACACTGAAGCTTTCTTT. This gives the protein CASSFWGDTEAFF.

This sequence joins TRBV30 and TRBJ2-2, with D uncertain. The CDR3 has 10 residues. Germline values: CDR1 GTSNPN, CDR2 SVGIG (reference sequence). V lost 5 bases to trimming and J lost 5 bases, with 3 bases between them. The CDR3 DNA follows: TGTGCCTGGGGGACCGGGGAGCTGTTTTTT. This sequence encodes CAWGTGELFF.

The J gene is TRBJ1-2, the V gene TRBV7-8; 8 nucleotides match TRBD1. This CDR3 region has 15 residues. The junction had 7 bases not matched to a gene; V was cut back by 4 bases and J by 3 bases. Germline V gene lookup returns CDR1 SGHVS and CDR2 FQNEAQ. CDR3 DNA sequence: TGTGCCAGCAGCTCCGGGGACAGGCCTTACTATGGCTACACCTTC. Its translation: CASSSGDRPYYGYTF.